This T cell receptor beta chain appears in the sequencing data of a study of early T cells in non-severe SARS-CoV-2 infection. TCRdb called the 5' RACE reads again in MiXCR, with one record for every CDR3 protein. The sample includes 55,000 to 75,000 distinct CDR3 sequences, about 9% of them seen just once. This clonotype was counted between two and nine times. Specimen: whole blood, collected at baseline. This receptor was identified in an adult who was a healthcare worker with PCR-confirmed SARS-CoV-2 infection or an uninfected control (not recorded which).

CDR3 protein: CSAYTAGGRTDTQYF. In DNA, the CDR3 is TGCAGTGCCTATACGGCAGGGGGACGCACAGATACGCAGTATTTT. The chain links TRBV20-1 to TRBJ2-3, with 7 bases that match TRBD1. Germline-derived CDR1 and CDR2 are DFQATT and SNEGSKA (reference sequence). The CDR3 consists of 15 residues. Trimming removed 6 bases from V and 1 base from J; junction bases left unmatched: 10.